The 21 T cell receptor beta chains below all came from one sample that was sequenced in a study of blood T cell repertoires in COVID-19. Measured with immunoSEQ multiplex PCR; TCRdb has only the in-frame clones, and not every one. The sample consists of fewer than 150,000 clones, roughly 80% of them appearing once. The sequenced material came from peripheral blood. These receptors were taken from a human donor in a cohort sampled during active COVID-19.

This clone was counted only a few times. The gene calls are TRBV7-9 and TRBJ1-6; perhaps TRBD1 as D (6 bases). The CDR3 runs to 14 residues. The germline CDR1 and CDR2 sequences are SEHNR and FQNEAQ (reference sequence). V lost 3 bases to trimming and J lost 6 bases, with 9 bases between them. This CDR3 reads CASSFGQPNSPLHF. CDR3 nucleotide sequence: TGTGCCAGCAGCTTCGGACAGCCTAATTCACCCCTCCACTTT.

V is TRBV4-2 and J is TRBJ1-1; 7 bases line up with TRBD1. The germline CDR1 and CDR2 sequences are LGHNA and YNFKEQ. Trimming removed 1 base from V and 5 bases from J; junction bases left unmatched: 7. The CDR3 has 15 residues. DNA for the CDR3: TGTGCCAGCAGCCAAGTCCGACAGGGTTATACTGAAGCTTTCTTT. This encodes CASSQVRQGYTEAFF.

V is TRBV7-3 and J is TRBJ1-2; D is perhaps TRBD1 (6 bases). Trimming left V 11 bases short and J 4 bases short, with 11 bases between. Germline V gives CDR1 SGHTA, CDR2 FQGTGA. This CDR3 region has 11 residues. CDR3 protein: CASGEGYGYTF. The CDR3 nucleotides read TGTGCCTCAGGGGAGGGCTATGGCTACACCTTC.

The chain combines TRBV19 with TRBJ1-1, with 7 bases identical to TRBD1. Germline V gene sequence: CDR1 LNHDA, CDR2 SQIVND (reference sequence). This CDR3 has 13 amino acids. The junction had 8 bases not matched to a gene; V was cut back by 8 bases and J by 5 bases. As DNA, the CDR3 is TGTGCCAGTTCAACAGGGGTGGAAACTGAAGCTTTCTTT. This encodes CASSTGVETEAFF.

The chain combines TRBV9 with TRBJ2-2; TRBD2 matches at 8 bases. The CDR3 runs 14 residues. Trimming cost V 0 bases and J 6 bases; bases outside gene matches: 1. Germline CDR1 SGDLS, CDR2 YYNGEE. This CDR3 reads CASSVAGGPGELFF. The CDR3 DNA reads as TGTGCCAGCAGCGTAGCGGGGGGGCCCGGGGAGCTGTTTTTT. The variable domain in full, with the rest retrieved from reference TRBV9 and TRBJ2-2, is DSGVTQTPKHLITATGQRVTLRCSPRSGDLSVYWYQQSLDQGLQFLIQYYNGEERAKGNILERFSAQQFPDLHSELNLSSLELGDSALYFCASSVAGGPGELFFGEGSRLTVL.

This chain links TRBV12-3 or TRBV12-4 with TRBJ2-7; D possibly corresponds to TRBD1 (6 bases). The CDR3 is 13 residues long. V was shortened by 5 bases and J by 6 bases, with 14 bases between the two germline ends. The DNA of the CDR3 is TGTGCCAGCAGTCAAATTGGGGGCGTCGAGCAGTACTTC. This sequence encodes CASSQIGGVEQYF.

The rearrangement uses TRBV7-2 and TRBJ1-5; D is perhaps TRBD1 (5 bases). The germline V gene encodes CDR1 SGHTA and CDR2 FQGNSA. This CDR3 has 14 amino acids. The V end lost 6 bases, the J end lost 4 bases, and 13 bases lay between the germline ends. The CDR3 here is CASSLSDKNQPQHF. The CDR3 nucleotides are TGTGCCAGCAGTTTGTCGGACAAAAATCAGCCCCAGCATTTT. Combining the CDR3 with reference TRBV7-2 and TRBJ1-5 gives the whole variable domain GAGVSQSPSNKVTEKGKDVELRCDPISGHTALYWYRQSLGQGLEFLIYFQGNSAPDKSGLPSDRFSAERTGGSVSTLTIQRTQQEDSAVYLCASSLSDKNQPQHFGDGTRLSIL.

This clone was recorded once. One end of the junction varies from germline; a read error may be responsible. The chain carries TRBV7-2 and TRBJ1-3; D remains ambiguous. CDR1 and CDR2 (germline): SGHTA, FQGNSA. This CDR3 is built from 15 residues. CDR3 nucleotide sequence: TGTGCCAGCAGCCGTCTAAGACCCGTTGGAGACACCATATATTTT. Translating it yields CASSRLRPVGDTIYF.

The chain combines TRBV9 with TRBJ2-7; TRBD2 matches 8 bases. Germline trimming cut 0 bases from V and 2 bases from J; bases unmatched to any gene: 7. There are 16 residues in the CDR3. Germline CDR1 SGDLS, CDR2 YYNGEE. The CDR3 DNA follows: TGTGCCAGCAGCGTAGATGCGGGGGGCCTCACCTACGAGCAGTACTTC. Its protein product is CASSVDAGGLTYEQYF.

The chain joins TRBV15 to TRBJ1-2; maybe TRBD1 (5 bases). V was trimmed by 0 bases and J by 8 bases, leaving 10 bases between them. This CDR3 is 13 amino acids long. Germline V lookup: CDR1 LNHNV, CDR2 YYDKDF (reference sequence). The CDR3: CATSRDRVQGYTF. The CDR3 DNA is TGTGCCACCAGCAGAGACAGGGTCCAAGGCTACACCTTC.

The CDR3: CAIAGGPGELFF. The DNA of the CDR3 is TGTGCCATAGCGGGGGGGCCCGGGGAGCTGTTTTTT. This chain links TRBV12-3 or TRBV12-4 with TRBJ2-2, with 11 bases fitting TRBD2. V dropped 10 bases and J dropped 6; count of bases not matched to a gene: 1. CDR3 length: 12 residues.

The gene calls are TRBV5-1 and TRBJ2-7; D possibly corresponds to TRBD1 (5 bases). The CDR3 is made up of 13 amino acids. V lost 0 bases and J 6 bases, leaving 10 bases between the germline ends. Germline V gene sequence: CDR1 SGHRS, CDR2 YFSETQ. For the CDR3, the DNA is TGCGCCAGCAGCTTGGAGCAGGGTGGCGAGCAGTACTTC. Translating gives CASSLEQGGEQYF.

The genes are TRBV4-2 and TRBJ1-2; TRBD1 agrees at 9 bases. Germline assignment: CDR1 LGHNA and CDR2 YNFKEQ. V gave up 2 bases and J gave up 8 bases; unmatched junction bases: 6. This CDR3 spans 14 amino acids. The CDR3 region is CASSQRTGAVGYTF. CDR3 sequence (DNA): TGTGCCAGCAGCCAAAGGACAGGGGCGGTCGGCTACACCTTC.

V usage is TRBV3-1 (or the pseudogene TRBV3-2) and J usage is TRBJ2-7; 8 bases match TRBD1. The CDR3 totals 15 residues. Trimming cost V 1 base and J 4 bases; bases outside gene matches: 6. Germline V gives CDR1 LGHDT, CDR2 YNNKEL (reference sequence). For the CDR3, the DNA is TGTGCCAGCAGCCAAGGGACAGGGAGTTTATACGAGCAGTACTTC. It encodes CASSQGTGSLYEQYF.

CDR3: CASKGTSGDNEQFF. The CDR3 nucleotides read TGTGCCAGCAAGGGGACTAGCGGGGACAATGAGCAGTTCTTC. The rearrangement uses TRBV2 and TRBJ2-1; 13 positions match TRBD2. The CDR3 contains 14 residues. With 7 bases clipped from V and 5 bases from J, the junction kept 2 bases outside the gene matches. CDR1 is SNHLY, CDR2 FYNNEI, per germline.

V gene TRBV6-5 combines with J gene TRBJ2-3; 10 nucleotides line up with TRBD2. Germline trimming cut 6 bases from V and 8 bases from J; bases unmatched to any gene: 8. The germline gives CDR1 MNHEY, CDR2 SVGAGI. This CDR3 region has 14 residues. CDR3 nucleotide sequence: TGTGCCAGCAGGCAAGCGGGGGGGCCAGGTACGCAGTATTTT. It specifies CASRQAGGPGTQYF.

The rearrangement joins TRBV4-2 to TRBJ2-1, with TRBD1 as a possible D gene (6 bases). V was shortened by 1 base and J by 3 bases, with 13 bases between the two germline ends. The germline gives CDR1 LGHNA, CDR2 YNFKEQ. The length of the CDR3 is 16 residues. This chain's CDR3 is CASSQAGGFNYNEQFF. The CDR3 DNA reads as TGTGCCAGCAGCCAAGCTGGGGGCTTCAACTACAATGAGCAGTTCTTC.

This chain joins TRBV30 and TRBJ2-2, with a tentative D call TRBD1 (6 bases). Deletions cut 1 base from V and 3 bases from J, with 12 bases between. Germline loops: CDR1 GTSNPN, CDR2 SVGIG (reference sequence). The CDR3 consists of 15 residues. CDR3 protein: CAWSAPGVDTGELFF. Written as DNA, the CDR3 is TGTGCCTGGAGTGCCCCAGGGGTAGACACCGGGGAGCTGTTTTTT.

The rearrangement uses TRBV6-1 and TRBJ2-7; maybe TRBD2 (5 bases). The CDR3 covers 16 residues. The V gene lost 4 bases and the J gene lost 8 bases, with 24 bases spanning the gap. The V gene's germline CDR1 is MNHNS and CDR2 SASEGT. The DNA for the CDR3 is TGTGCCAGCAGTGGGCCCTCAAAGCGGTCGCTTGAGAAGCAGTACTTC. Amino acid sequence: CASSGPSKRSLEKQYF.

The chain is built from TRBV11-3 and TRBJ2-3; 9 bases are shared with TRBD1. The CDR3 contains 15 residues. Germline V lookup: CDR1 SGHNT, CDR2 YENEEA. V was pared by 3 bases and J by 4 bases, with 5 bases of the junction left unmatched. CDR3 coding DNA: TGTGCCAGCAGCTTGGGACAGGGAGGTTCAGATACGCAGTATTTT. Amino acid sequence: CASSLGQGGSDTQYF.

The chain recombines TRBV9 with TRBJ2-3; 8 bases are shared with TRBD2. This CDR3 comprises 14 residues. V shed 3 bases and J 8 bases; nucleotides not matched to a gene: 8. The germline CDR1 and CDR2 sequences are SGDLS and YYNGEE. CDR3 loop: CASSAGGAGFTQYF. The CDR3 coding sequence is TGTGCCAGCAGCGCCGGGGGGGCGGGTTTTACGCAGTATTTT.